The sequence of this T cell receptor beta chain was determined in a study of blood T cell repertoires in COVID-19 (dated by TCRdb to about 2020). Broadly, across the study: Collaborator samples came from the United States, Italy and Spain and covered acute and convalescent phases of COVID-19. The material from the prospective study consisted of cDNA or gDNA derived from T cells, B-cell-depleted T cells, or PBMCs. The dataset comprised deeply sampled blood TCRbeta repertoires from subjects exposed to, actively infected with, or recovered from COVID-19. The repertoires were made available in a free public database intended to serve as a resource for research on the immune response to SARS-CoV-2. The samples were drawn from the first 160 participants of the ongoing ImmuneRACE study and from 1,254 subjects provided by 6 global collaborators. The sample metadata nearly always contained a de-identified subject ID, COVID-19 status, age in years and sex. Where available, HLA class I and class II types were taken from metadata supplied by the sample provider and were not determined by assay-based typing.

Comment on this clone: Its target antigen remains unknown. No clone much larger than this one lies a single base away; base qualities are absent.

TCRbeta CDR3 regions were amplified from genomic DNA by means of the immunoSEQ Assay, a bias-controlled multiplex PCR. Regarding the original processing steps: Nucleated cell counts per sample were estimated from amplification of reference gene primers within the assay. To quantify the absolute abundance of each unique TCRbeta CDR3 rearrangement, sequence reads were collapsed and filtered. For each sample, productive Simpson clonality was calculated by taking the square root of Simpson's diversity index across productive rearrangements. Not all clones reach the TCRdb copy of this immuneACCESS table, which keeps in-frame sequences only. Checked studies attribute under half of the gap to unresolved V genes and leave the rest unexplained. The V and J calls and clone size come from that table; D and trimming were worked out from the DNA. The sample table lists 150,000 to 200,000 clones, 65% to 85% of them with a count of one. The ten largest clones capture approximately 11% of the sample.

Overall study results and their limits: The quantity of clinical and demographic metadata differed by source and by participant and was supplied without curation.

Each collaborating institution followed its own protocols to collect whole blood in K2EDTA tubes. For TCRbeta analysis, collaborators shipped samples as frozen whole blood, isolated PBMCs, or DNA extracted from either of those sample types. According to the germline V gene, CDR1 reads SNHLY and CDR2 reads FYNNEI. Spanning cysteine to phenylalanine, the CDR3 consists of 16 amino acids. The entry retains the CDR3 DNA only, 48 bases that are in frame from base 1. V loses 6 bases at its end and J loses 2 bases; junction bases beyond the gene matches: 9. The sequence was obtained from a man in his sixties with active or convalescent COVID-19. Source material: peripheral blood. The V and J genes are TRBV2 and TRBJ2-3, and 9 junctional nucleotides match TRBD2. The CDR3 region has the sequence CASRERSGSFTDTQYF. The DNA reads as follows: TGTGCCAGCAGGGAACGTAGCGGGAGCTTCACAGATACGCAGTATTTT. With all but the CDR3 taken from the reference TRBV2 and TRBJ2-3 genes, the full variable domain is: EPEVTQTPSHQVTQMGQEVILRCVPISNHLYFYWYRQILGQKVEFLVSFYNNEISEKSEIFDDQFSVERPDGSNFTLKIRSTKLEDSAMYFCASRERSGSFTDTQYFGPGTRLTVL.